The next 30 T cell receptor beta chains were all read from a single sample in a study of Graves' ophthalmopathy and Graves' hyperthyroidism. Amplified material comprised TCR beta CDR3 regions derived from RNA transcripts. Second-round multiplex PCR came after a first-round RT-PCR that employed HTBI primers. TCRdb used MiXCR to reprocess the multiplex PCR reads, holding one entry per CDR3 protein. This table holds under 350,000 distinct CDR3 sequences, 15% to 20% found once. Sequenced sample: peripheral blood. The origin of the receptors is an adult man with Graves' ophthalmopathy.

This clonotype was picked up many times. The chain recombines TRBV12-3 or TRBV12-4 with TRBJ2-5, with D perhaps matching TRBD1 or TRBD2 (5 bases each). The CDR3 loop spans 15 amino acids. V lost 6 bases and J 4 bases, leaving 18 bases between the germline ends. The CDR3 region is CASSPSGGNRETQYF. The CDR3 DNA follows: TGTGCCAGCAGCCCCAGTGGGGGAAATCGAGAGACCCAGTACTTC.

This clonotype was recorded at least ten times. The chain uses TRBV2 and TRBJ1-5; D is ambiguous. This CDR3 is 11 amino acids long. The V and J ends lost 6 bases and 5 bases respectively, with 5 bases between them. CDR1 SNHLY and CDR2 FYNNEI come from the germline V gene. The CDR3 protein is CASSIDQPQHF. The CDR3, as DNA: TGTGCCAGCAGCATAGATCAGCCCCAGCATTTT.

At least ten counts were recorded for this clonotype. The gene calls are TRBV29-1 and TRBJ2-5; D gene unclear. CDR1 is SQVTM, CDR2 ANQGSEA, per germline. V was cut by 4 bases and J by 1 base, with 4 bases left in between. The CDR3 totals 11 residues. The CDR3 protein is CSVGIQETQYF. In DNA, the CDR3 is TGCAGCGTTGGTATCCAAGAGACCCAGTACTTC.

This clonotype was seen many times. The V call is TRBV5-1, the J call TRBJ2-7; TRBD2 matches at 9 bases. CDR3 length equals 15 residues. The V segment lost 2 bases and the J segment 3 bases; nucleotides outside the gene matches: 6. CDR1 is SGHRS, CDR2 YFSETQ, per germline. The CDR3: CASSFGGRAVYEQYF. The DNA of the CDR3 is TGCGCCAGCAGCTTTGGCGGGAGGGCTGTCTACGAGCAGTACTTC.

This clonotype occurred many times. This CDR3 reads CSASLGRDINYEQYF. The CDR3 DNA reads as TGCAGTGCTAGCCTGGGGAGGGACATTAACTACGAGCAGTACTTC. The chain links TRBV20-1 to TRBJ2-7, with TRBD2 as a possible D gene (7 bases). Germline values: CDR1 DFQATT, CDR2 SNEGSKA (reference sequence). The V end was cut by 3 bases, the J end by 3 bases, with 18 bases between. The CDR3 sequence is 15 residues long.

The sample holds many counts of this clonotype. This CDR3 is CASSNSPGTGNEQFF. The CDR3 nucleotides read TGTGCCAGCAGCAACAGTCCCGGGACAGGGAATGAGCAGTTCTTC. The chain links TRBV7-3 to TRBJ2-1, with 9 bases that match TRBD1. V shed 5 bases, J shed 7 bases, and the junction held 9 bases outside the gene matches. Germline values: CDR1 SGHTA, CDR2 FQGTGA. This CDR3 comprises 15 residues.

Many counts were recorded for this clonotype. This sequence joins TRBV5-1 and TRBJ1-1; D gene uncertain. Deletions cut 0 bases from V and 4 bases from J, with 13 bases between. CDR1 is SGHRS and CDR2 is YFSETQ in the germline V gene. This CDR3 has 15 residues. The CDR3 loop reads CASSLDRGRGTEAFF. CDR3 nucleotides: TGCGCCAGCAGCTTGGATCGGGGTCGGGGCACTGAAGCTTTCTTT. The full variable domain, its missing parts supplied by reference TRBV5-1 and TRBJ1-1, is KAGVTQTPRYLIKTRGQQVTLSCSPISGHRSVSWYQQTPGQGLQFLFEYFSETQRNKGNFPGRFSGRQFSNSRSEMNVSTLELGDSALYLCASSLDRGRGTEAFFGQGTRLTVV.

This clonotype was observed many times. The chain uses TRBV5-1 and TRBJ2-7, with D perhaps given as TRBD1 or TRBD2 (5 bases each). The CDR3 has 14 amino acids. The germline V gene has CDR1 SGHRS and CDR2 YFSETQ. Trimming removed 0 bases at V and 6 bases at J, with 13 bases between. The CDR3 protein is CASSLVGRAGEQYF. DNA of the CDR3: TGCGCCAGCAGCTTGGTAGGCAGGGCGGGCGAGCAGTACTTC. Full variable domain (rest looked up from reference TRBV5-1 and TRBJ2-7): KAGVTQTPRYLIKTRGQQVTLSCSPISGHRSVSWYQQTPGQGLQFLFEYFSETQRNKGNFPGRFSGRQFSNSRSEMNVSTLELGDSALYLCASSLVGRAGEQYFGPGTRLTVT.

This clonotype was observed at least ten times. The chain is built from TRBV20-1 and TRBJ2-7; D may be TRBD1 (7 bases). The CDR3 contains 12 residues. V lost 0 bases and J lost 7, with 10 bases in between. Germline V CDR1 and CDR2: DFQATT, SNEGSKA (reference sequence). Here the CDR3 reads CSAREQGREQYF. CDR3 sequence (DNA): TGCAGTGCTAGAGAACAGGGGAGGGAGCAGTACTTC.

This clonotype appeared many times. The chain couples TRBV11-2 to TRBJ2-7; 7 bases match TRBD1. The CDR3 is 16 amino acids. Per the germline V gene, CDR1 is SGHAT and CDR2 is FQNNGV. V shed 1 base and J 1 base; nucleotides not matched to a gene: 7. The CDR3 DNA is TGTGCCAGCAGCTTAGGGTTCAAACAGGGGTCCTACGAGCAGTACTTC. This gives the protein CASSLGFKQGSYEQYF.

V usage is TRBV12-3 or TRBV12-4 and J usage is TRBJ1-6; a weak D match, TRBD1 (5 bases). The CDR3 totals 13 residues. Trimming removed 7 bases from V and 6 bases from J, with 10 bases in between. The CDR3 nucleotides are TGTGCCAGCAAGGGACTGAGTAATTCACCCCTCCACTTT. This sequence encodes CASKGLSNSPLHF.

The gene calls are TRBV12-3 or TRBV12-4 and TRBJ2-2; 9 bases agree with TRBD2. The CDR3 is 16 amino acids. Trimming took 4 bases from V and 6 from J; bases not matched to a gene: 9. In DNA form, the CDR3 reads TGTGCCAGCAGTTGGGCTAGCGGGGCGTATTCCGGGGAGCTGTTTTTT. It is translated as CASSWASGAYSGELFF.

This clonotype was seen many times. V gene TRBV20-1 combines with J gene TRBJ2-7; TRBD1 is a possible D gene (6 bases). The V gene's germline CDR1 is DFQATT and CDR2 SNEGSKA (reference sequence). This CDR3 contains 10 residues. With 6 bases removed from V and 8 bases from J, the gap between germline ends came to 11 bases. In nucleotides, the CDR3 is TGCAGTGCCGCCGGACAGAAGCAGTACTTC. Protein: CSAAGQKQYF.

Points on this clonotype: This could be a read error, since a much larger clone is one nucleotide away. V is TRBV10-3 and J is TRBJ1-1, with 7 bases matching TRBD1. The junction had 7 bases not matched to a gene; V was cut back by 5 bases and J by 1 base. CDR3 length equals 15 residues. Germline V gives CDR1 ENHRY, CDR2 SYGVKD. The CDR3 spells CAISSGGDWNTEAFF. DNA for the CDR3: TGTGCCATCAGTTCAGGGGGGGATTGGAACACTGAAGCTTTCTTT.

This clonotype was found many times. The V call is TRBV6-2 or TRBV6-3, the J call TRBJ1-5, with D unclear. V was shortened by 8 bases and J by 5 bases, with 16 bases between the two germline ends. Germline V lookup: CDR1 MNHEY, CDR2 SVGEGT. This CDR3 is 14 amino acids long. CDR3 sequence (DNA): TGTGCCAGCCGTATGACCTTACATGATCAGCCCCAGCATTTT. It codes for CASRMTLHDQPQHF.

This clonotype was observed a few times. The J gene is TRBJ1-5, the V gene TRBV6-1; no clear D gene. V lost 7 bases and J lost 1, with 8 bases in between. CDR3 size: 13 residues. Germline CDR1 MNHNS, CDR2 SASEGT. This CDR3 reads CASTLYSNQPQHF. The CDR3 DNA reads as TGTGCCAGCACCCTCTACAGCAATCAGCCCCAGCATTTT.

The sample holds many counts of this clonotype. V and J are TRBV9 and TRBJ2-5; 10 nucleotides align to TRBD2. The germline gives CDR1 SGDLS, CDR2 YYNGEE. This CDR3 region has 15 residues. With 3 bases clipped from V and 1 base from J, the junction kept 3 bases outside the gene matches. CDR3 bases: TGTGCCAGCAGCGCCGTAGCGGGGGGCCAAGAGACCCAGTACTTC. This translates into CASSAVAGGQETQYF.

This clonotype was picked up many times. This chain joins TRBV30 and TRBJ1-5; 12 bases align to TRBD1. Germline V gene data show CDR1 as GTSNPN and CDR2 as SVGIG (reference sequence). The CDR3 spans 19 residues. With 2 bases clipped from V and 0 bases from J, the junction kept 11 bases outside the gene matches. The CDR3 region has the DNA TGTGCCTGGAGTCGATCCGGGACAGGGGGCCCCTTTAGCAATCAGCCCCAGCATTTT. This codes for CAWSRSGTGGPFSNQPQHF.

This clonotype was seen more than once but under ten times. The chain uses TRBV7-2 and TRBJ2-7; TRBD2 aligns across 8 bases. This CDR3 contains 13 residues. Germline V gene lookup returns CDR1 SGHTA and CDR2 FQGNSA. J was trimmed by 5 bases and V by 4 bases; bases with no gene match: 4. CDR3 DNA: TGTGCCAGCAGCTCTAGCGGGTTAGACGAGCAGTACTTC. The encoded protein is CASSSSGLDEQYF.

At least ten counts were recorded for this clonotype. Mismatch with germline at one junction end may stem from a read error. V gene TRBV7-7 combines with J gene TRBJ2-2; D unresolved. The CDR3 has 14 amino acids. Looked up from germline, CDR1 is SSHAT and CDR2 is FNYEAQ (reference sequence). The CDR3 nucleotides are TGTGCTAGCAGCCGGACCAGATACACCGGGGAGCTGTTTTTT. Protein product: CASSRTRYTGELFF.

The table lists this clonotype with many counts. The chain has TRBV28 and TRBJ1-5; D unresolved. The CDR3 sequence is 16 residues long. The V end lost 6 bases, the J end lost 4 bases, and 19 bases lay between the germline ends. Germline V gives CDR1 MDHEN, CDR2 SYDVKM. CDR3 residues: CASSPEVAALNQPQHF. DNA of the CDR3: TGTGCCAGCAGCCCCGAGGTAGCGGCATTAAATCAGCCCCAGCATTTT.

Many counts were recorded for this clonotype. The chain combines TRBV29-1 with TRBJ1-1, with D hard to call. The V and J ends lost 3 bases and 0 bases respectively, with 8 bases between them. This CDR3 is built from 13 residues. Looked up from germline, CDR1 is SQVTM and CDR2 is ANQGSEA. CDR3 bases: TGCAGCGTTGACCTGGGGATGAACACTGAAGCTTTCTTT. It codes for CSVDLGMNTEAFF.

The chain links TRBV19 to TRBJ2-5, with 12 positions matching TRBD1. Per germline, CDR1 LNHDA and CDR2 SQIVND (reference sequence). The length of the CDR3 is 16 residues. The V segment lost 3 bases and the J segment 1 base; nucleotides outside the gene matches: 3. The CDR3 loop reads CASSILGQGAQETQYF. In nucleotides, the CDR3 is TGTGCCAGTAGTATTTTGGGACAGGGGGCCCAAGAGACCCAGTACTTC.

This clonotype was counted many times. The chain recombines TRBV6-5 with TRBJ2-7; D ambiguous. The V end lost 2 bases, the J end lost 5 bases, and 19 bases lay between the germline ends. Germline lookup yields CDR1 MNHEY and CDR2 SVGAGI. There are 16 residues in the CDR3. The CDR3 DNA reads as TGTGCCAGCAGTTACCCGCAGTACTCTCTTCAGGACGAGCAGTACTTC. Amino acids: CASSYPQYSLQDEQYF.

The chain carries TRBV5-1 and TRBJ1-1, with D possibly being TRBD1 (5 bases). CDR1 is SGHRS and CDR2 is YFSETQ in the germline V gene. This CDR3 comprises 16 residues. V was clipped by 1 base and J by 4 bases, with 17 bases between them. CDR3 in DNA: TGCGCCAGCAGCTTGTGGGCCGGAGGTGGGGGCACTGAAGCTTTCTTT. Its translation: CASSLWAGGGGTEAFF. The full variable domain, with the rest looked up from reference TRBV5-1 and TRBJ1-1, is KAGVTQTPRYLIKTRGQQVTLSCSPISGHRSVSWYQQTPGQGLQFLFEYFSETQRNKGNFPGRFSGRQFSNSRSEMNVSTLELGDSALYLCASSLWAGGGGTEAFFGQGTRLTVV.

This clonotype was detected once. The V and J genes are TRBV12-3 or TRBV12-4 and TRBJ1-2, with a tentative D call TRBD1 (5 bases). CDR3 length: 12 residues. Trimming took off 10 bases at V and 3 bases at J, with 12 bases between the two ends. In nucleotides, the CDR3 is TGTGCCATGGGCGGGGCGCACTATGGCTACACCTTC. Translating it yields CAMGGAHYGYTF.

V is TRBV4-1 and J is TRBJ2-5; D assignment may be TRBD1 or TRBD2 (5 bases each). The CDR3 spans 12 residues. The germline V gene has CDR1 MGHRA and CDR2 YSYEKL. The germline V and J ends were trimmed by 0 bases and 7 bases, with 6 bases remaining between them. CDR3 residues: CASSQDGGTQYF. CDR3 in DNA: TGCGCCAGCAGCCAAGATGGGGGGACCCAGTACTTC.

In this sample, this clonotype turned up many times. CDR3 sequence reads: CASVGQENQPQHF. DNA for the CDR3: TGTGCCAGCGTGGGACAGGAGAATCAGCCCCAGCATTTT. The chain is built from TRBV2 and TRBJ1-5, with 8 bases fitting TRBD1. The J segment lost 4 bases and the V segment lost 8 bases, leaving 4 bases of the junction unmatched. CDR1 is SNHLY, CDR2 FYNNEI, per germline. CDR3 length: 13 amino acids.

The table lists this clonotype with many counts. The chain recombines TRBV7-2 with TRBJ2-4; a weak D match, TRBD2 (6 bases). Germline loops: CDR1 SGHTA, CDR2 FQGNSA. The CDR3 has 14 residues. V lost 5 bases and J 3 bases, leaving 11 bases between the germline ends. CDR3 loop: CASSESSGKNIQYF. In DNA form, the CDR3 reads TGTGCCAGCAGCGAGAGTAGCGGCAAAAACATTCAGTACTTC.

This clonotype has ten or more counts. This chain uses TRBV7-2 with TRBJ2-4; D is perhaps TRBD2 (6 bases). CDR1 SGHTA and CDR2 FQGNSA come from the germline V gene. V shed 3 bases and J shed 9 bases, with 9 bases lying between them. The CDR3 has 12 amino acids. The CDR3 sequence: CASSFDGGIQYF. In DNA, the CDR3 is TGTGCCAGCAGCTTCGACGGGGGCATTCAGTACTTC.